What follows is one TCR beta chain and its context. What it binds is not known. The CDR3 consists of 15 residues. Germline V lookup: CDR1 SGHRS, CDR2 YFSETQ. The V gene end was trimmed by 4 bases and the J gene end by 7 bases; junction bases not matched to a gene: 8. Arm-PCR of CDR3 regions and iRepertoire HTBI primers were used to build TCR beta libraries. TCRdb redid the calling of the multiplex PCR reads with MiXCR, one entry per CDR3 protein. The repertoire has some 450,000 distinct CDR3 sequences, over 15% of them found once; the top ten carry over 8.5%. These data belong to a study of regulatory T cells in long-lasting Graves disease. Time point of the sample: newly diagnosed GD, antithyroid drugs for less than 3 months. Isolated PBMC RNA provided the starting material for the TCR library. The study, taken as a whole, reports: New patients shared some 970 public clonotypes, fewer than the approximately 2,700 shared by persistent patients.

The same specimen was also included in a second study, on T cells in Graves' hyperthyroidism and ophthalmopathy. As that report states: The study defined stable Graves' hyperthyroidism as no ophthalmopathy progression within 18 months. Ophthalmopathy was told apart from stable hyperthyroidism by a 13 V-J model.

V usage is TRBV5-1 and J usage is TRBJ2-1; 10 nucleotides match TRBD2. The specimen was peripheral blood mononuclear cells (PBMCs), collected at new diagnosis, from a patient treated with antithyroid drugs. The sequence came from a woman aged 25 to 45 with Graves disease. The CDR3 DNA reads TGCGCCAGCAGCGATTCTAGCGGGAGTATAAATGAGCAGTTCTTC. This translates into CASSDSSGSINEQFF. Supplemented by reference TRBV5-1 and TRBJ2-1, the full variable domain reads KAGVTQTPRYLIKTRGQQVTLSCSPISGHRSVSWYQQTPGQGLQFLFEYFSETQRNKGNFPGRFSGRQFSNSRSEMNVSTLELGDSALYLCASSDSSGSINEQFFGPGTRLTVL.